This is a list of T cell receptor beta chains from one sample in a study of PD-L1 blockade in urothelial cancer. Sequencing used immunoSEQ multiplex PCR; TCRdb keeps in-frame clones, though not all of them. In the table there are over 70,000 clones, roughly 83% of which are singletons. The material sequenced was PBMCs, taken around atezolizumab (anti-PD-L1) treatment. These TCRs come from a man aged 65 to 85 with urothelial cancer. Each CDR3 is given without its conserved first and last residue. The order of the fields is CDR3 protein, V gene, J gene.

CDR3aa: ASSDKDFNEQF; v_gene: TRBV7-9; j_gene: TRBJ2-1
CDR3aa: ASSYGQGVGTEAF; v_gene: TRBV6-6; j_gene: TRBJ1-1
CDR3aa: ASSSPTSGSNEQF; v_gene: TRBV6-5; j_gene: TRBJ2-1
CDR3aa: ASSLHRDYEQY; v_gene: TRBV11-2; j_gene: TRBJ2-7
CDR3aa: ASSQDPSGAYEQY; v_gene: TRBV4-1; j_gene: TRBJ2-7
CDR3aa: ASSLLPGNTEAF; v_gene: TRBV5-5; j_gene: TRBJ1-1
CDR3aa: ASRAGSGYEQY; v_gene: TRBV11-2; j_gene: .
CDR3aa: ASSPTGDNYGYT; v_gene: TRBV5-5; j_gene: TRBJ1-2
CDR3aa: ASSWGKGVGDEQY; v_gene: TRBV28; j_gene: TRBJ2-7
CDR3aa: ASSLGSFGLAAQETQY; v_gene: TRBV11-3; j_gene: TRBJ2-5
CDR3aa: ASKETSQETQY; v_gene: TRBV10-2; j_gene: TRBJ2-5
CDR3aa: ASSFGDRDTGELF; v_gene: TRBV5-1; j_gene: TRBJ2-2
CDR3aa: ASSVSSGDNEQF; v_gene: TRBV11-2; j_gene: TRBJ2-1